The T cell receptor beta chain described here comes from a study of vaccination effects on CD4 cells after COVID-19. Findings of the study overall: Vaccine- and infection-induced clones showed marked clonal contraction late following vaccination. Few convalescent patients and no early post-infection timepoints were included in the study. The vaccine-induced clones of healthy vaccinees included only 1 of 255 that cross-reacted with common cold coronaviruses.

As to this clone: No antigen is known for it.

This CDR3 is built from 15 residues. V lost 3 bases and J 0 bases, leaving 9 bases between the germline ends. Germline V gene lookup returns CDR1 LNHDA and CDR2 SQIVND (reference sequence). The ViraFEST assay expanded antigen-specific CD4+ T cells with viral peptide pools before sequencing. Upon completion of about ten days in culture, CD4+ T cells were isolated. Absence of prior SARS-CoV-2 infection characterized the vaccine recipients, who showed negative nucleocapsid antibodies. Researchers swapped half the medium for IL-2 medium on both days 3 and 7. Repertoires were generated with immunoSEQ multiplex PCR, while TCRdb's copy carries only in-frame clones and drops some. This sample has tens of thousands of clones, with over 70% found just once.

This sequence originates from a human donor who received a COVID-19 vaccine. The source was CD4+ T cells from PBMCs cultured with HCoV-OC43 spike peptides, collected before COVID-19 vaccination. Subset meaning: HCoV-OC43 spike overlapping peptide pool stimulation. This rearrangement joins TRBV19 to TRBJ1-5; D is unresolved. The CDR3 DNA sequence: TGTGCCAGTAGTATGAGGGAAGATAGCAATCAGCCCCAGCATTTT. It translates to CASSMREDSNQPQHF.